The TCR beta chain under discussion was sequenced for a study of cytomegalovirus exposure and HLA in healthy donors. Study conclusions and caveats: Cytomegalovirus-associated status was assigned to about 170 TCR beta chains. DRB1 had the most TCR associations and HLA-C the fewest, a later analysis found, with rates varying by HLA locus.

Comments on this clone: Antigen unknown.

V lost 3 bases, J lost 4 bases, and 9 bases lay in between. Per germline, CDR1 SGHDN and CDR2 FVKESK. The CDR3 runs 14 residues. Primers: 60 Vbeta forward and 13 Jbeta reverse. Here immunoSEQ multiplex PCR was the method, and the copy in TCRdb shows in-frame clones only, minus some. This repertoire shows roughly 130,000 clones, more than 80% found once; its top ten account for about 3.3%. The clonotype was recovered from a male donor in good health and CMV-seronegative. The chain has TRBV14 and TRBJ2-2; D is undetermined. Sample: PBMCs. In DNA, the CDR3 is TGTGCCAGCAGCCATCCTTTTTCCACCGGGGAGCTGTTTTTT. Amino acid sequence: CASSHPFSTGELFF. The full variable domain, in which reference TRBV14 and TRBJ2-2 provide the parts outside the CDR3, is EAGVTQFPSHSVIEKGQTVTLRCDPISGHDNLYWYRRVMGKEIKFLLHFVKESKQDESGMPNNRFLAERTGGTYSTLKVQPAELEDSGVYFCASSHPFSTGELFFGEGSRLTVL.